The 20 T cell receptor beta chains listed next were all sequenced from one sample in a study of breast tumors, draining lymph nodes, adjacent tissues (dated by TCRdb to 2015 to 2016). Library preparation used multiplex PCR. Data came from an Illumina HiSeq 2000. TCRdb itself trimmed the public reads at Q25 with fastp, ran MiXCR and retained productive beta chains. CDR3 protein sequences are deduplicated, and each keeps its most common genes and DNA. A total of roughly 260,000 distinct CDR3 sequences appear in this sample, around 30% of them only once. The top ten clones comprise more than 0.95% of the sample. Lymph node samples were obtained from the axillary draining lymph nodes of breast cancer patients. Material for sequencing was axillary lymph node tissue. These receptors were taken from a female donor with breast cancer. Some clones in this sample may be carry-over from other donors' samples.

The CDR3 sequence is CASSFLTGADYGYTF. DNA for the CDR3: TGCGCCAGCAGCTTCTTGACAGGGGCGGACTATGGCTACACCTTC. J is TRBJ1-2 and V is TRBV5-1, with 8 bases aligning to TRBD1. Germline CDR1 is SGHRS and CDR2 is YFSETQ. The junction had 6 bases not matched to a gene; V was cut back by 2 bases and J by 3 bases. CDR3 length equals 15 residues.

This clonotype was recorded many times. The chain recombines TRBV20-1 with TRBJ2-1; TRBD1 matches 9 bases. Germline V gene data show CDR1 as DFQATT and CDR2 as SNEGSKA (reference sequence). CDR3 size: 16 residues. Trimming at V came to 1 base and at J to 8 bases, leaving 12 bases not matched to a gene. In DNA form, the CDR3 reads TGCAGTGCTAGAGCAGGCGGGACAGGGAAGACCCATGAGCAGTTCTTC. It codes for CSARAGGTGKTHEQFF.

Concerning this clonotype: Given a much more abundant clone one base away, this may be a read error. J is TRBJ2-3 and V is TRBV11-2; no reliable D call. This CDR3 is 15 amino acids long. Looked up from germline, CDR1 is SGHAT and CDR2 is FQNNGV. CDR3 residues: CANSFVPAGTDTQYF. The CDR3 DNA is TGTGCCAACAGCTTCGTACCGGCGGGCACAGATACGCAGTATTTT.

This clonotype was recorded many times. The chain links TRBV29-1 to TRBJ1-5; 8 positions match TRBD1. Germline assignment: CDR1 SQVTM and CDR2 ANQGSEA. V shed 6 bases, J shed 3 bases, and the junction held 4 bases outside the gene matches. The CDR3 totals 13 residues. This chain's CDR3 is CSVTGDYNQPQHF. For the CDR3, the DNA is TGCAGCGTGACAGGGGACTACAATCAGCCCCAGCATTTT. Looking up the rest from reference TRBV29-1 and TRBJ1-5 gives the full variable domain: SAVISQKPSRDICQRGTSLTIQCQVDSQVTMMFWYRQQPGQSLTLIATANQGSEATYESGFVIDKFPISRPNLTFSTLTVSNMSPEDSSIYLCSVTGDYNQPQHFGDGTRLSIL.

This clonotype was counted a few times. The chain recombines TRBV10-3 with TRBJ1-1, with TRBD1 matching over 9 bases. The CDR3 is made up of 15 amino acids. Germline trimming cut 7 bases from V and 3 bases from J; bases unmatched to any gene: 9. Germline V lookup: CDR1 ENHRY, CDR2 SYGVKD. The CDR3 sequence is CAITQGGQGHTEAFF. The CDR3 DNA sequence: TGTGCCATCACCCAAGGGGGACAGGGACACACTGAAGCTTTCTTT.

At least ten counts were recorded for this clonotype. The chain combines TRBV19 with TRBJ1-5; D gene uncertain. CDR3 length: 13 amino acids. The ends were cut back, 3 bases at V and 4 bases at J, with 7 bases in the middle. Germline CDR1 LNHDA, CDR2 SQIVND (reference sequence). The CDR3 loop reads CASSMLGNQPQHF. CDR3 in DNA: TGTGCCAGTAGTATGCTAGGGAATCAGCCCCAGCATTTT. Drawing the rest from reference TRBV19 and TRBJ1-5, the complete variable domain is DGGITQSPKYLFRKEGQNVTLSCEQNLNHDAMYWYRQDPGQGLRLIYYSQIVNDFQKGDIAEGYSVSREKKESFPLTVTSAQKNPTAFYLCASSMLGNQPQHFGDGTRLSIL.

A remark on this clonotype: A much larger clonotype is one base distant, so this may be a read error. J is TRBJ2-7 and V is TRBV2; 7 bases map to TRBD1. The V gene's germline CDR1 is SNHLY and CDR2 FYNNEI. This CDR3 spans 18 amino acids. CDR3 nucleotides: TGTGTCAGCAGTGAACGTGCGACCGGGACAGCATACGGCTACGAGCAGTACTTC. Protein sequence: CVSSERATGTAYGYEQYF.

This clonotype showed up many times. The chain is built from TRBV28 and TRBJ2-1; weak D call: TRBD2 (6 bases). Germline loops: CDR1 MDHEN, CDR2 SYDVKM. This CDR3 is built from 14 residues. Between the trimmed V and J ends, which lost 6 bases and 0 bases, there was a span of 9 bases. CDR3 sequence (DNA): TGTGCCAGCAGACTCGGGAGCTCCTACAATGAGCAGTTCTTC. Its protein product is CASRLGSSYNEQFF. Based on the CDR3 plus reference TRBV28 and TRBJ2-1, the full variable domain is DVKVTQSSRYLVKRTGEKVFLECVQDMDHENMFWYRQDPGLGLRLIYFSYDVKMKEKGDIPEGYSVSREKKERFSLILESASTNQTSMYLCASRLGSSYNEQFFGPGTRLTVL.

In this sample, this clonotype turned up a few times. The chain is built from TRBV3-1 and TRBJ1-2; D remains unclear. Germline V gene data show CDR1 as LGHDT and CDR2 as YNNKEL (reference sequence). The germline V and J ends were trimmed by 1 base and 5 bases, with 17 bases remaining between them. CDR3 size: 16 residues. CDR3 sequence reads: CASSQGSGKGKYGYTF. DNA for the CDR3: TGTGCCAGCAGCCAAGGCAGTGGTAAAGGGAAGTATGGCTACACCTTC.

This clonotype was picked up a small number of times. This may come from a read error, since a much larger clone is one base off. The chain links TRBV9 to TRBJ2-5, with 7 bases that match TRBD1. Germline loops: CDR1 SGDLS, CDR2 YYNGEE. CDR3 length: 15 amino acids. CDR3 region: CASSVQGVGQETPYF. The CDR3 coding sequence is TGTGCCAGCAGCGTGCAGGGGGTAGGACAAGAGACCCCGTACTTC.

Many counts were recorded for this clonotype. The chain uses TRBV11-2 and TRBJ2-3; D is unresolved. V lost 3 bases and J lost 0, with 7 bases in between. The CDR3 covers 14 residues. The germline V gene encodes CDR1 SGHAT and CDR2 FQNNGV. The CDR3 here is CASSFSISTDTQYF. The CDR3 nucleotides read TGTGCCAGCAGCTTCAGCATTAGCACAGATACGCAGTATTTT.

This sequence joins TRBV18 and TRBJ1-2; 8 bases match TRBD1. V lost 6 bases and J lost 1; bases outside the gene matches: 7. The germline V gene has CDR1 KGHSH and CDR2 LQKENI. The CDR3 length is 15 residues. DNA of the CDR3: TGTGCCAGCTCGTACGACAGGGGCGGTAACTATGGCTACACCTTC. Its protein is CASSYDRGGNYGYTF. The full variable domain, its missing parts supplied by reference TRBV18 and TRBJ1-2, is NAGVMQNPRHLVRRRGQEARLRCSPMKGHSHVYWYRQLPEEGLKFMVYLQKENIIDESGMPKERFSAEFPKEGPSILRIQQVVRGDSAAYFCASSYDRGGNYGYTFGSGTRLTVV.

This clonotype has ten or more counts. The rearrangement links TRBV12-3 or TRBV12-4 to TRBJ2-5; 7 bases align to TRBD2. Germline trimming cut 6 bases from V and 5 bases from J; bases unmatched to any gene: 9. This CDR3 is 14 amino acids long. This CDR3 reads CASSLTSRRETQYF. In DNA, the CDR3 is TGTGCCAGCAGCCTGACTAGCAGGAGGGAGACCCAGTACTTC.

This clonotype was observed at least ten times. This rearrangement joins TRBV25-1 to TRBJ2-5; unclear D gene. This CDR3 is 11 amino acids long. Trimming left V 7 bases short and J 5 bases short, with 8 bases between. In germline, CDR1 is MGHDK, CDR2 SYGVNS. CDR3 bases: TGTGCCAGCAAGGGCGCGGAGACCCAGTACTTC. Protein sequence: CASKGAETQYF.

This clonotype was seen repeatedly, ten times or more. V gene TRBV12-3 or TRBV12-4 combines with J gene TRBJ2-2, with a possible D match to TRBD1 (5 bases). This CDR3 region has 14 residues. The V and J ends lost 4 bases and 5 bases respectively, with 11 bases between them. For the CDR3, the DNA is TGTGCCAGCAGTTCCATAGGGGTTACCGGGGAGCTGTTTTTT. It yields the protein CASSSIGVTGELFF.

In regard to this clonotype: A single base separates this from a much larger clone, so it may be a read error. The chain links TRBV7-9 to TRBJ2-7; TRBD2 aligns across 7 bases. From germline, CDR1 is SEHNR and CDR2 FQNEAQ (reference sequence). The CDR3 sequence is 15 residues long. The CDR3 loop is CASSLEAGVVNEQHF. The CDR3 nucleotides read TGTGCCAGCAGCTTAGAGGCGGGAGTAGTCAACGAGCAGCACTTC.

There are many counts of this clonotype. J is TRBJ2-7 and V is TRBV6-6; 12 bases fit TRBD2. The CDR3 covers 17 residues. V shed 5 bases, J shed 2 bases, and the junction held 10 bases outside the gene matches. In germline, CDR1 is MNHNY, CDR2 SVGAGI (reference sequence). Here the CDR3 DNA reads TGTGCCAGCAGTCTCGCGAGGACTAGCGGGACAACCTACGAGCAGTACTTC. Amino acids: CASSLARTSGTTYEQYF.

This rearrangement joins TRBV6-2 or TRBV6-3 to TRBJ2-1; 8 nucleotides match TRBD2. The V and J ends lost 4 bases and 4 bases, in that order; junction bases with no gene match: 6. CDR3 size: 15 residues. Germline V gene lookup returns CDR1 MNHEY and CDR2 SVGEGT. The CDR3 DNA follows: TGTGCCAGCAGTTTTCAGACTAGCGATTACAATGAGCAGTTCTTC. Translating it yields CASSFQTSDYNEQFF.

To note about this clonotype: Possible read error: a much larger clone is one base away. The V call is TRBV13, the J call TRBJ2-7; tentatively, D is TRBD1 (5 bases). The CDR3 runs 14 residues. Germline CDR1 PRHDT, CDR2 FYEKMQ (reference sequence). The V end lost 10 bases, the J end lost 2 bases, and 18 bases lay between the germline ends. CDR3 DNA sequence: TGTGCCACCAAGGGGCGCAGCCTTACCTACGAGCAGTACTTC. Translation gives CATKGRSLTYEQYF.

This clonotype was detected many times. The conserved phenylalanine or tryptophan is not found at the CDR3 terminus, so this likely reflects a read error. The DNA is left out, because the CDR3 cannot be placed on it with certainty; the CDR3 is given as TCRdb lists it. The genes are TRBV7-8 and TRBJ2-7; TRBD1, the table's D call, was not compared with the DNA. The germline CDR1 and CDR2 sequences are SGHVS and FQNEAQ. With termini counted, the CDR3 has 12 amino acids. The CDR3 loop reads CASSPTQGTFYI.